Shown below are 24 T cell receptor beta chains from a single sample sequenced in a study of identical twins listed by TCRdb under 2016. The receptor library was made with 5' RACE. TCRdb names Illumina HiSeq 2000 as the instrument used. TCRdb trimmed the raw reads at Q25, called clones with MiXCR and kept productive beta chains. Rows with one shared CDR3 protein collapse into an entry with the most common genes and DNA. The sample table lists hundreds of thousands of distinct CDR3 sequences, 15% to 20% of them with a count of one. The top ten clonotypes cover less than 15% of the sample. These data were likewise used in another study, on T cells expressing NK-cell markers.

The sequencing input was PBMCs. Every receptor here comes from a woman aged 18-29 years in good health.

The V gene is TRBV7-9, the J gene TRBJ2-7; D gene uncertain. CDR1 and CDR2 from the germline V gene are SEHNR and FQNEAQ (reference sequence). V was trimmed by 2 bases and J by 3 bases, leaving 11 bases between them. CDR3 length: 14 residues. In DNA form, the CDR3 reads TGTGCCAGCAGCTTAAAGGCGATCCACTACGAGCAGTACTTC. This encodes CASSLKAIHYEQYF.

This chain connects TRBV12-3 or TRBV12-4 to TRBJ2-1, with 14 bases matching TRBD2. V gave up 5 bases and J gave up 5 bases; unmatched junction bases: 5. The CDR3 totals 16 residues. The CDR3 DNA sequence: TGTGCCAGCAGTAGACTAGCGGGGGGGATTCACAATGAGCAGTTCTTC. Translated, it gives CASSRLAGGIHNEQFF.

This clonotype has at least ten counts. This chain connects TRBV2 to TRBJ1-1; possible D gene TRBD1, 5 bases. CDR3 size: 14 residues. Trimming left V 4 bases short and J 11 bases short, with 20 bases between. Germline lookup yields CDR1 SNHLY and CDR2 FYNNEI. CDR3 sequence: CASSGRTSGLKAFF. The DNA of the CDR3 is TGTGCCAGCAGTGGCAGAACCTCAGGGTTAAAGGCTTTCTTT.

This chain connects TRBV12-3 or TRBV12-4 to TRBJ2-7; D not certain. V was pared by 6 bases and J by 0 bases, with 12 bases between. The length of the CDR3 is 14 residues. As DNA, the CDR3 is TGTGCCAGCAGCTCCGCTCCCTACTCCTACGAGCAGTACTTC. Protein product: CASSSAPYSYEQYF.

The CDR3 nucleotides are TGCAGTGCTAGAGCGGGTGCGCTAACGCTTCATACGCAGTATTTT. Translation gives CSARAGALTLHTQYF. The chain carries TRBV20-1 and TRBJ2-3; D unclear. This CDR3 has 15 amino acids. V lost 1 base, J lost 7 bases, and 18 bases lay in between. From germline, CDR1 is DFQATT and CDR2 SNEGSKA (reference sequence).

This clonotype was counted a few times. The chain couples TRBV12-3 or TRBV12-4 to TRBJ1-2; D remains unclear. Trimming shortened V by 6 bases and J by 7 bases, and 21 bases separated the two germline ends. The CDR3 runs 15 residues. The CDR3 region is CASSPVGTSWRGYTF. The CDR3, as DNA: TGTGCCAGCAGCCCGGTAGGCACTTCATGGCGTGGCTACACCTTC.

This clonotype was observed a handful of times. The chain combines TRBV7-9 with TRBJ2-7; D gene uncertain. Per the germline V gene, CDR1 is SEHNR and CDR2 is FQNEAQ (reference sequence). With 1 base removed from V and 5 bases from J, the gap between germline ends came to 12 bases. The CDR3 is 14 residues long. The CDR3 region has the DNA TGTGCCAGCAGCTTAGTCGGGTCGTCCCACGAGCAGTACTTC. Translating it yields CASSLVGSSHEQYF.

With respect to this clonotype: The junction does not match germline at one end; this may be a read error. The chain recombines TRBV2 with TRBJ1-2; D remains unclear. Germline V gene sequence: CDR1 SNHLY, CDR2 FYNNEI. The CDR3 runs 15 residues. Here the CDR3 reads CASGDPGPFNHGYTF. Written as DNA, the CDR3 is TGTGCCAGCGGCGACCCTGGTCCATTTAACCATGGCTACACCTTC.

V usage is TRBV12-3 or TRBV12-4 and J usage is TRBJ1-6; no clear D gene. Trimming removed 4 bases from V and 9 bases from J, with 13 bases in between. This CDR3 is built from 14 residues. Here the CDR3 DNA reads TGTGCCAGCAGTTCCGCCTCAGTTGCTTCACCCCTCCACTTT. Protein sequence: CASSSASVASPLHF.

This clonotype was observed a handful of times. This chain joins TRBV15 and TRBJ2-7; 7 bases fit TRBD1. This CDR3 has 14 amino acids. Germline V gene sequence: CDR1 LNHNV, CDR2 YYDKDF (reference sequence). Germline trimming cut 0 bases from V and 9 bases from J; bases unmatched to any gene: 8. The CDR3 loop reads CATSRERQGDRQYF. CDR3 in DNA: TGTGCCACCAGCAGAGAAAGACAGGGCGATCGGCAGTACTTC.

This chain joins TRBV6-2 or TRBV6-3 and TRBJ2-7, with 9 positions matching TRBD2. The germline V gene has CDR1 MNHEY and CDR2 SVGEGT. V lost 8 bases, J lost 5 bases, and 10 bases stayed unmatched. The CDR3 consists of 14 residues. The CDR3 sequence is CASLNASGTNEQYF. The CDR3 bases are TGTGCCAGCCTCAACGCTAGCGGGACAAACGAGCAGTACTTC.

In its sample, this clonotype was seen a few times. The V call is TRBV11-2, the J call TRBJ1-6; perhaps TRBD1 as D (6 bases). Trimming took off 1 base at V and 7 bases at J, with 8 bases between the two ends. Germline V gene sequence: CDR1 SGHAT, CDR2 FQNNGV. The CDR3 runs to 14 residues. CDR3 region: CASSLGGRNSPLHF. The CDR3 region has the DNA TGTGCCAGCAGCTTAGGGGGGCGGAATTCACCCCTCCACTTT. Variable domain in full (rest from reference TRBV11-2 and TRBJ1-6): EAGVAQSPRYKIIEKRQSVAFWCNPISGHATLYWYQQILGQGPKLLIQFQNNGVVDDSQLPKDRFSAERLKGVDSTLKIQPAKLEDSAVYLCASSLGGRNSPLHFGNGTRLTVT.

This chain connects TRBV10-2 to TRBJ2-7; 7 bases are a match to TRBD2. The CDR3 extends over 13 amino acids. Germline-derived CDR1 and CDR2 are WSHSY and SAAADI. V was pared by 6 bases and J by 3 bases, with 5 bases of the junction left unmatched. The CDR3 nucleotides read TGCGCCAGCAGCCCTAGCGGAATCTACGAGCAGTACTTC. Translation: CASSPSGIYEQYF.

The rearrangement links TRBV12-3 or TRBV12-4 to TRBJ2-7, with 9 bases aligning to TRBD2. J gave up 1 base and V 3 bases, and 7 bases lay outside the gene matches. The CDR3 extends over 16 amino acids. The CDR3 DNA is TGTGCCAGCAGTTTGGCGCGGGAGGGCAATTCCTACGAGCAGTACTTC. It codes for CASSLAREGNSYEQYF.

The chain carries TRBV4-1 and TRBJ1-1, with 9 bases matching TRBD1. Germline V gene sequence: CDR1 MGHRA, CDR2 YSYEKL. V lost 4 bases and J lost 7; bases outside the gene matches: 4. The CDR3 has 13 residues. The CDR3 bases are TGCGCCAGCAGCCGGGACAGGGCCCTTGAAGCTTTCTTT. Protein product: CASSRDRALEAFF.

This clonotype has more than one count but fewer than ten. The CDR3 DNA is TGTGCCAGTAACCCGGGACTAGCGGGAATGAATGAGCAGTTCTTC. It yields the protein CASNPGLAGMNEQFF. The chain is built from TRBV19 and TRBJ2-1; 13 nucleotides line up with TRBD2. The CDR3 contains 15 residues. With V trimmed by 7 bases and J by 7 bases, 7 bases remained unmatched. Germline assignment: CDR1 LNHDA and CDR2 SQIVND (reference sequence).

The rearrangement joins TRBV27 to TRBJ1-4; D is unclear. V lost 5 bases to trimming and J lost 8 bases, with 15 bases between them. From germline, CDR1 is MNHEY and CDR2 SMNVEV (reference sequence). The CDR3 is made up of 14 amino acids. In DNA form, the CDR3 reads TGTGCCAGCAGTCTTATACGCGCTGGGGAAAAACTGTTTTTT. Translation gives CASSLIRAGEKLFF.

V is TRBV20-1 and J is TRBJ2-1, with 12 bases that match TRBD2. After removal of 3 bases from V and 3 bases from J, the junction contained 6 bases not matched to a gene. The CDR3 consists of 16 residues. Germline V CDR1 and CDR2: DFQATT, SNEGSKA (reference sequence). DNA of the CDR3: TGCAGTGCTAGCCCCCGGACTAGCGGGATCTACAATGAGCAGTTCTTC. It translates to CSASPRTSGIYNEQFF.

The CDR3 sequence is CSVEVLGGDEQYF. The CDR3 DNA reads TGCAGCGTTGAAGTTTTGGGGGGCGACGAGCAGTACTTC. The chain is built from TRBV29-1 and TRBJ2-7, with D perhaps being TRBD1 or TRBD2 (6 bases each). The germline V and J ends were trimmed by 1 base and 5 bases, with 12 bases remaining between them. CDR3 length: 13 residues. The V gene's germline CDR1 is SQVTM and CDR2 ANQGSEA.

This clonotype was observed a few times. The gene calls are TRBV4-2 and TRBJ2-3, with TRBD2 matching 10 bases. Germline V CDR1 and CDR2: LGHNA, YNFKEQ. The CDR3 has 19 amino acids. J lost 4 bases, V lost 0 bases, and 13 bases had no gene match. For the CDR3, the DNA is TGTGCCAGCAGCCAAGAACGGGGCCAGGGGAGCGGGGGGGCAGATACGCAGTATTTT. It is translated as CASSQERGQGSGGADTQYF.

This sequence joins TRBV27 and TRBJ2-3; no clear D gene. Germline V gene data show CDR1 as MNHEY and CDR2 as SMNVEV (reference sequence). The germline V and J ends were trimmed by 5 bases and 1 base, with 10 bases remaining between them. This CDR3 spans 14 amino acids. The CDR3 loop is CASSPYAGTDTQYF. The CDR3, as DNA: TGTGCCAGCAGTCCCTACGCGGGCACAGATACGCAGTATTTT.

This clonotype was counted between two and nine times. DNA of the CDR3: TGCAGTGCTATGCTAGCGGGAGCGTACAATGAGCAGTTCTTC. It encodes CSAMLAGAYNEQFF. The rearrangement joins TRBV20-1 to TRBJ2-1; 10 bases fit TRBD2. Germline V CDR1 and CDR2: DFQATT, SNEGSKA (reference sequence). With 4 bases clipped from V and 4 bases from J, the junction kept 4 bases outside the gene matches. The CDR3 runs to 14 residues.

The V call is TRBV25-1, the J call TRBJ2-7; 8 nucleotides match TRBD2. V lost 6 bases to trimming and J lost 7 bases; unmatched junction nucleotides: 11. The CDR3 loop spans 14 amino acids. CDR1 MGHDK and CDR2 SYGVNS come from the germline V gene. The CDR3 region is CASSPGLGVWEQYF. The CDR3 nucleotides read TGTGCCAGCAGCCCGGGACTAGGGGTGTGGGAGCAGTACTTC.

The V and J genes are TRBV5-1 and TRBJ2-5, with TRBD1 matching 8 bases. This CDR3 is built from 13 residues. V was clipped by 4 bases and J by 6 bases; unmatched bases: 5. The germline CDR1 and CDR2 sequences are SGHRS and YFSETQ. The CDR3 protein is CASSLGQAQTQYF. The CDR3 DNA follows: TGCGCCAGCAGCCTGGGACAGGCCCAGACCCAGTACTTC.